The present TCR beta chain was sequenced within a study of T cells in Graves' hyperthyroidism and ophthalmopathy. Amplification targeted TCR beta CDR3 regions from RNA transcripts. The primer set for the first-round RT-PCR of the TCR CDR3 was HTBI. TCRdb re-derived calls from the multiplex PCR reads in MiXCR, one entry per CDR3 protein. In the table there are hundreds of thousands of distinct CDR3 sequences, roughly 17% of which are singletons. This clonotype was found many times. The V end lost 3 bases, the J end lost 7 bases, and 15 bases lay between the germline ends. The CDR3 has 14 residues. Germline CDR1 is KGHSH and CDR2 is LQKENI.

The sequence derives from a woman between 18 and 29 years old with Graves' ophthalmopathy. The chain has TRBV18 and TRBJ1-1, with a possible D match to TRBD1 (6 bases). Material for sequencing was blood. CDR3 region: CASSPPGTLLEAFF. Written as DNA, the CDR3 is TGTGCCAGCTCACCTCCCGGGACACTTCTTGAAGCTTTCTTT.